The 18 T cell receptor beta chains below come from one sample, sequenced in a study of cytomegalovirus exposure and HLA in healthy donors. Use of 60 Vbeta and 13 Jbeta primers characterized the PCR. TCRdb's table, derived via immunoSEQ multiplex PCR, lists solely in-frame clones and lacks some. The sample lists 100,000 to 150,000 clones, over 70% occurring once. Sequencing was done on a sample of PBMCs. The receptors here all came from a man younger than 30 in good health and CMV-seropositive.

CDR3 sequence reads: CAITQPLGQGVTGELFF. CDR3 nucleotides: TGTGCCATCACTCAGCCGTTGGGACAGGGGGTTACCGGGGAGCTGTTTTTT. The gene calls are TRBV10-3 and TRBJ2-2, with 11 nucleotides matching TRBD1. There are 17 residues in the CDR3. Germline V lookup: CDR1 ENHRY, CDR2 SYGVKD. Germline trimming cut 7 bases from V and 5 bases from J; bases unmatched to any gene: 12.

V and J are TRBV7-8 and TRBJ2-1, with TRBD2 matching over 10 bases. This CDR3 is built from 16 residues. Trimming took 5 bases from V and 5 from J; bases not matched to a gene: 9. Germline V CDR1 and CDR2: SGHVS, FQNEAQ. The CDR3 DNA reads as TGTGCCAGCAGCAGACGGACTAGCGGATTACACAATGAGCAGTTCTTC. Translated, it gives CASSRRTSGLHNEQFF.

This clone was recorded at least ten times. The chain couples TRBV19 to TRBJ1-2; 9 bases are shared with TRBD1. Germline loops: CDR1 LNHDA, CDR2 SQIVND (reference sequence). This CDR3 contains 16 residues. Losses at the gene ends were 4 bases for V and 6 bases for J; bases not matched to a gene: 12. The CDR3 loop is CASSRPTGGGTDGYTF. CDR3 DNA: TGTGCCAGTAGTAGACCTACAGGGGGCGGAACTGATGGCTACACCTTC. Full variable domain (rest looked up from reference TRBV19 and TRBJ1-2): DGGITQSPKYLFRKEGQNVTLSCEQNLNHDAMYWYRQDPGQGLRLIYYSQIVNDFQKGDIAEGYSVSREKKESFPLTVTSAQKNPTAFYLCASSRPTGGGTDGYTFGSGTRLTVV.

V gene TRBV11-2 combines with J gene TRBJ2-5, with 7 bases identical to TRBD1. Unmatched junction bases numbered 7, after V lost 5 bases and J lost 4 bases. This CDR3 is 14 amino acids long. Germline CDR1 reads SGHAT; CDR2 reads FQNNGV. In nucleotides, the CDR3 is TGTGCCAGCAGCCAAAGACAGGGAGTAGAGACCCAGTACTTC. Protein sequence: CASSQRQGVETQYF.

CDR3 DNA sequence: TGTGCCAGCAGCCTGCGACAGGTCCGCGGTTACACCTTC. Protein sequence: CASSLRQVRGYTF. The chain is built from TRBV7-2 and TRBJ1-2; weak D call: TRBD1 (6 bases). The CDR3 spans 13 residues. The germline V gene encodes CDR1 SGHTA and CDR2 FQGNSA. V shed 5 bases and J shed 11 bases, with 18 bases lying between them.

J is TRBJ1-2 and V is TRBV11-2; D uncertain. The CDR3 consists of 14 residues. V dropped 3 bases and J dropped 8 bases, with 16 bases sitting between them. CDR1 and CDR2 (germline): SGHAT, FQNNGV. DNA of the CDR3: TGTGCCAGCAGCTTGGGCGAGTCTGGGAGAGGCTACACCTTC. Translating it yields CASSLGESGRGYTF.

As DNA, the CDR3 is TGTGCCAGCAGCTGGGGCGGAGCTGACGGAAACACCATATATTTT. It codes for CASSWGGADGNTIYF. This chain uses TRBV13 with TRBJ1-3; D may be TRBD1 (5 bases). Between the trimmed V and J ends, which lost 4 bases and 4 bases, there was a span of 14 bases. Germline V gives CDR1 PRHDT, CDR2 FYEKMQ (reference sequence). The length of the CDR3 is 15 residues.

The chain recombines TRBV29-1 with TRBJ1-1; 8 bases match TRBD1. The ends lost 5 bases at V and 11 bases at J; junction bases unmatched: 13. Germline loops: CDR1 SQVTM, CDR2 ANQGSEA. The CDR3 contains 13 residues. The CDR3 is CSVMDREYGAAFF. CDR3 sequence (DNA): TGCAGCGTTATGGACAGGGAGTATGGTGCGGCTTTCTTT.

In its sample, this clone was seen a few times. The rearrangement joins TRBV5-8 to TRBJ2-6, with 14 bases aligning to TRBD2. Germline V gene data show CDR1 as SGHTS and CDR2 as YDEGEE. This CDR3 region has 19 residues. The V segment lost 4 bases and the J segment 2 bases; nucleotides outside the gene matches: 8. The DNA for the CDR3 is TGTGCCAGCAGCCCCTTCGGGACTAGCGGGAGTACTGGGGCCAACGTCCTGACTTTC. Its protein product is CASSPFGTSGSTGANVLTF.

This chain uses TRBV7-2 with TRBJ1-5; D remains unclear. The CDR3 runs 13 residues. Trimming left V 6 bases short and J 3 bases short, with 9 bases between. Germline CDR1 and CDR2: SGHTA and FQGNSA. CDR3 coding DNA: TGTGCCAGCAGTAACGGGGTCAATCAGCCCCAGCATTTT. It translates to CASSNGVNQPQHF.

This clone was counted a few times. The chain is built from TRBV5-6 and TRBJ1-1; TRBD1 agrees at 7 bases. CDR1 is SGHDT and CDR2 is YYEEEE in the germline V gene. The CDR3 has 13 residues. V shed 4 bases, J shed 3 bases, and the junction held 3 bases outside the gene matches. The CDR3 reads CASSKTGDTEAFF. The CDR3 coding sequence is TGTGCCAGCAGCAAAACAGGGGACACTGAAGCTTTCTTT.

V usage is TRBV29-1 and J usage is TRBJ1-6, with a weak D call TRBD1 (5 bases). V lost 2 bases and J lost 0, with 20 bases in between. The CDR3 contains 19 residues. The germline gives CDR1 SQVTM, CDR2 ANQGSEA. The CDR3 protein is CSVEQKWWGLSSYNSPLHF. The CDR3 DNA reads as TGCAGCGTTGAACAGAAGTGGTGGGGACTTAGCTCCTATAATTCACCCCTCCACTTT.

The chain joins TRBV27 to TRBJ1-2; D is perhaps TRBD1 (5 bases). This CDR3 is built from 14 residues. The germline CDR1 and CDR2 sequences are MNHEY and SMNVEV (reference sequence). Trimming removed 6 bases from V and 5 bases from J, with 16 bases in between. The CDR3 coding sequence is TGTGCCAGCAGCCCTTCGCAGGGCTTTTATGGCTACACCTTC. It translates to CASSPSQGFYGYTF.

This chain connects TRBV7-9 to TRBJ1-1; unclear D gene. Germline V gene data show CDR1 as SEHNR and CDR2 as FQNEAQ (reference sequence). CDR3 length: 14 amino acids. The ends were cut back, 1 base at V and 1 base at J, with 7 bases in the middle. The CDR3 DNA follows: TGTGCCAGCAGCTTAGGAGGTTCGAACACTGAAGCTTTCTTT. Translating gives CASSLGGSNTEAFF.

DNA of the CDR3: TGTGCCAGCAGCGTAGGCGTCCGCGGGGGGGCAGAGACCCAGTACTTC. Translating it yields CASSVGVRGGAETQYF. The chain couples TRBV9 to TRBJ2-5; 9 bases are a match to TRBD2. The length of the CDR3 is 16 residues. The germline V gene has CDR1 SGDLS and CDR2 YYNGEE. With V trimmed by 0 bases and J by 4 bases, 7 bases remained unmatched. The variable domain in full, with the rest retrieved from reference TRBV9 and TRBJ2-5, is DSGVTQTPKHLITATGQRVTLRCSPRSGDLSVYWYQQSLDQGLQFLIQYYNGEERAKGNILERFSAQQFPDLHSELNLSSLELGDSALYFCASSVGVRGGAETQYFGPGTRLLVL.

The V and J genes are TRBV2 and TRBJ2-1; possible D gene TRBD2, 5 bases. This CDR3 is built from 15 residues. Trimming shortened V by 1 base and J by 2 bases, and 9 bases separated the two germline ends. Germline V gives CDR1 SNHLY, CDR2 FYNNEI. The CDR3, as DNA: TGTGCCAGCAGTGAAGGGGCGGGTACCTACAATGAGCAGTTCTTC. Amino acid sequence: CASSEGAGTYNEQFF.

This clone turned up a few times. The chain is built from TRBV4-1 and TRBJ2-2; 7 bases line up with TRBD1. CDR3 size: 14 residues. Trimming took 5 bases from V and 5 from J; bases not matched to a gene: 5. Germline-derived CDR1 and CDR2 are MGHRA and YSYEKL. CDR3: CASSARQGTGELFF. The CDR3 DNA is TGCGCCAGCAGCGCGCGACAGGGTACCGGGGAGCTGTTTTTT.

This clone has just a few counts. CDR3 bases: TGCAGCGCCCGCGGACAGTTGAACACTGAAGCTTTCTTT. As protein: CSARGQLNTEAFF. The J gene is TRBJ1-1, the V gene TRBV29-1; D might be TRBD1 (6 bases). Germline V gene lookup returns CDR1 SQVTM and CDR2 ANQGSEA. V was shortened by 7 bases and J by 0 bases, with 12 bases between the two germline ends. CDR3 length: 13 amino acids.